Following are 19 T cell receptor beta chains from one sample sequenced in a study of blood T cell repertoires in COVID-19. Assay: immunoSEQ multiplex PCR; the TCRdb copy retains only in-frame clones and omits some. The repertoire has about 370,000 clones, 89% of them found once; the top ten carry approximately 3%. The material sequenced was peripheral blood. These receptors were taken from a woman aged 30 to 39 with COVID-19, enrolled during active disease.

This clone was detected only once. In DNA form, the CDR3 reads TGCGCCATCAAAAGCGGGCCGAACACCGGGGAGCTGTTTTTT. Protein: CAIKSGPNTGELFF. The chain links TRBV10-2 to TRBJ2-2; D may be TRBD2 (6 bases). Germline V gene lookup returns CDR1 WSHSY and CDR2 SAAADI. Between the trimmed V and J ends, which lost 10 bases and 0 bases, there was a span of 12 bases. The length of the CDR3 is 14 residues.

The chain recombines TRBV7-9 with TRBJ1-2; TRBD1 aligns across 8 bases. The length of the CDR3 is 14 residues. Unmatched junction bases numbered 4, after V lost 2 bases and J lost 5 bases. Germline values: CDR1 SEHNR, CDR2 FQNEAQ (reference sequence). DNA for the CDR3: TGTGCCAGCAGCTTAACACAGGGGGGATATGGCTACACCTTC. It is translated as CASSLTQGGYGYTF.

This rearrangement joins TRBV7-2 to TRBJ2-7; D is possibly TRBD2 (6 bases). The CDR3 extends over 14 amino acids. Trimming left V 1 base short and J 1 base short, with 8 bases between. In germline, CDR1 is SGHTA, CDR2 FQGNSA. Here the CDR3 DNA reads TGTGCCAGCAGCTTAGTCCGGGAGTCCTACGAGCAGTACTTC. Amino acid sequence: CASSLVRESYEQYF. Full variable domain (missing parts from reference TRBV7-2 and TRBJ2-7): GAGVSQSPSNKVTEKGKDVELRCDPISGHTALYWYRQSLGQGLEFLIYFQGNSAPDKSGLPSDRFSAERTGGSVSTLTIQRTQQEDSAVYLCASSLVRESYEQYFGPGTRLTVT.

The genes are TRBV9 and TRBJ2-1; 7 bases line up with TRBD2. V gave up 5 bases and J gave up 7 bases; unmatched junction bases: 27. CDR1 SGDLS and CDR2 YYNGEE come from the germline V gene. The CDR3 loop spans 20 amino acids. The CDR3 sequence: CASSSPGPTSTSLGQNEQFF. CDR3 bases: TGTGCCAGCAGTAGTCCAGGACCGACGTCGACTAGCTTAGGCCAAAATGAGCAGTTCTTC.

The rearrangement joins TRBV15 to TRBJ2-7; 8 bases map to TRBD2. Germline values: CDR1 LNHNV, CDR2 YYDKDF (reference sequence). The CDR3 is made up of 15 amino acids. Losses at the gene ends were 7 bases for V and 5 bases for J; bases not matched to a gene: 13. The CDR3 DNA follows: TGTGCCACCACCTCATCTACTAGCGGCCGTGACGAGCAGTACTTC. Amino acid sequence: CATTSSTSGRDEQYF.

A word on this clone: The same CDR3 also results from other DNA sequences found in this sample. The chain has TRBV11-3 and TRBJ2-1; TRBD2 matches at 14 bases. This CDR3 region has 17 residues. V trimming: 5 bases; J trimming: 2 bases; junction bases outside the gene matches: 5. Germline CDR1 and CDR2: SGHNT and YENEEA. The CDR3 DNA follows: TGTGCCAGCAGCCCCGGACTAGCGGGAGGACCCTACAATGAGCAGTTCTTC. Protein: CASSPGLAGGPYNEQFF.

The genes are TRBV6-2 or TRBV6-3 and TRBJ2-7; weak D call: TRBD1 (7 bases). The V end was cut by 5 bases, the J end by 1 base, with 12 bases between. Looked up from germline, CDR1 is MNHEY and CDR2 is SVGEGT. The CDR3 runs to 14 residues. CDR3: CASSKAGQSYEQYV. DNA for the CDR3: TGTGCCAGCAGTAAGGCGGGACAGTCCTACGAGCAGTACGTC.

The chain couples TRBV30 to TRBJ2-7, with a tentative D call TRBD1 (5 bases). Trimming cost V 2 bases and J 0 bases, with 8 bases left between them. CDR1 and CDR2 from the germline V gene are GTSNPN and SVGIG (reference sequence). The CDR3 extends over 13 amino acids. CDR3 sequence reads: CAWSKDTSYEQYV. In DNA, the CDR3 is TGTGCCTGGAGTAAGGACACCTCCTACGAGCAGTACGTC.

The chain couples TRBV7-2 to TRBJ1-4; 8 bases agree with TRBD1. The CDR3 has 14 amino acids. V trimming: 5 bases; J trimming: 7 bases; junction bases outside the gene matches: 6. Looked up from germline, CDR1 is SGHTA and CDR2 is FQGNSA. In DNA, the CDR3 is TGTGCCAGCAGCCCCGGACAGGGTGGTGAAAAACTGTTTTTT. The encoded protein is CASSPGQGGEKLFF. The whole variable domain, remainder taken from reference TRBV7-2 and TRBJ1-4, is GAGVSQSPSNKVTEKGKDVELRCDPISGHTALYWYRQSLGQGLEFLIYFQGNSAPDKSGLPSDRFSAERTGGSVSTLTIQRTQQEDSAVYLCASSPGQGGEKLFFGSGTQLSVL.

This clone was observed a single time. The junction does not match germline at one end; this may be a read error. The genes are TRBV2 and TRBJ2-1; the D gene is possibly TRBD2 (6 bases). Germline V gene data show CDR1 as SNHLY and CDR2 as FYNNEI. This CDR3 has 17 residues. Here the CDR3 reads CASSEDGSVSSYNEQFF. The CDR3 region has the DNA TGTGCCAGCAGCGAAGACGGGAGCGTGAGCTCCTACAATGAGCAGTTCTTC.

The chain employs TRBV4-2 and TRBJ1-2; 7 bases map to TRBD1. V shed 1 base and J 1 base; nucleotides not matched to a gene: 6. The germline V gene has CDR1 LGHNA and CDR2 YNFKEQ. This CDR3 has 16 residues. The CDR3 region has the DNA TGTGCCAGCAGCCAAGTAGGGGGCCAACTTAACTATGGCTACACCTTC. Its translation: CASSQVGGQLNYGYTF.

The CDR3 coding sequence is TGTGCCAGCAGTTATCTAGGTGGTGAGCAGTTCTTC. It translates to CASSYLGGEQFF. The genes are TRBV6-2 or TRBV6-3 and TRBJ2-1; D gene uncertain. The CDR3 extends over 12 amino acids. Between the trimmed V and J ends, which lost 3 bases and 9 bases, there was a span of 9 bases. The germline V gene encodes CDR1 MNHEY and CDR2 SVGEGT.

The CDR3 bases are TGTGCCAGCAGCGCCCAATCTTGGACAGCGGGAAACACCATATATTTT. It encodes CASSAQSWTAGNTIYF. The rearrangement joins TRBV9 to TRBJ1-3; a weak D match, TRBD1 (6 bases). V lost 3 bases and J 4 bases, leaving 17 bases between the germline ends. CDR1 is SGDLS, CDR2 YYNGEE, per germline. The length of the CDR3 is 16 residues.

CDR3 in amino acids: CASSSTRDRGSGNTIYF. The CDR3 nucleotides read TGTGCCAGCAGCTCCACCCGGGACAGGGGTTCTGGAAACACCATATATTTT. The rearrangement uses TRBV5-6 and TRBJ1-3; 10 bases agree with TRBD1. The junction had 7 bases not matched to a gene; V was cut back by 3 bases and J by 1 base. CDR3 length equals 17 residues. The germline gives CDR1 SGHDT, CDR2 YYEEEE.

This clone has only one observation. The chain has TRBV7-9 and TRBJ2-5; a possible D gene is TRBD2 (5 bases). Germline-derived CDR1 and CDR2 are SEHNR and FQNEAQ (reference sequence). Trimming removed 5 bases from V and 2 bases from J, with 12 bases in between. The CDR3 loop spans 14 amino acids. CDR3 residues: CASSLPRTQETQYF. The CDR3 bases are TGTGCCAGCAGCCTTCCACGGACTCAAGAGACCCAGTACTTC.

To note about this clone: The identical CDR3 is also encoded by other nucleotide sequences in the sample. V and J are TRBV18 and TRBJ2-1; 11 bases map to TRBD2. Losses at the gene ends were 0 bases for V and 4 bases for J; bases not matched to a gene: 2. In germline, CDR1 is KGHSH, CDR2 LQKENI. This CDR3 is 16 amino acids long. The CDR3 sequence is CASSPPGTSGYNEQFF. CDR3 nucleotide sequence: TGTGCCAGCTCACCACCCGGGACTAGCGGATACAATGAGCAGTTCTTC.

This clone appeared a single time. V and J are TRBV19 and TRBJ2-2; a weak D match, TRBD2 (6 bases). V gave up 8 bases and J gave up 0 bases, with 13 bases separating them. Germline CDR1 LNHDA, CDR2 SQIVND (reference sequence). CDR3 length equals 15 residues. DNA for the CDR3: TGTGCCAGTCTCTCTTGGGGGGCGAACACCGGGGAGCTGTTTTTT. Its protein is CASLSWGANTGELFF.

The V gene is TRBV19, the J gene TRBJ1-6; 7 positions agree with TRBD1. J gave up 8 bases and V 3 bases, and 10 bases lay outside the gene matches. This CDR3 comprises 16 residues. Germline loops: CDR1 LNHDA, CDR2 SQIVND (reference sequence). The CDR3, as DNA: TGTGCCAGTAGTATGATTAGGGGTCAGGGGGATTCACCCCTCCACTTT. Translated, it gives CASSMIRGQGDSPLHF.

The chain employs TRBV10-1 and TRBJ2-2; perhaps TRBD2 as D (6 bases). The V end lost 3 bases, the J end lost 2 bases, and 10 bases lay between the germline ends. The length of the CDR3 is 15 residues. The germline V gene has CDR1 WNHNN and CDR2 SYGVQD (reference sequence). CDR3 in DNA: TGCGCCAGCAGTGATGCTAGCGATAACACCGGGGAGCTGTTTTTT. This encodes CASSDASDNTGELFF.